These 31 T cell receptor beta chains originate from one sample sequenced in a study of blood T cell repertoires in COVID-19. Sequencing was performed with immunoSEQ multiplex PCR; in TCRdb, only in-frame clones are kept and a portion is missing. The sample lists about 280,000 clones; roughly 85% were seen once. The specimen sequenced was PBMCs or T cells enriched from blood (not recorded which). These TCRs come from a woman aged 50 to 60 who had recovered from COVID-19.

This chain connects TRBV11-2 to TRBJ2-2; possible D gene TRBD1, 5 bases. CDR3 size: 14 residues. V gave up 5 bases and J gave up 5 bases, with 12 bases separating them. Germline CDR1 reads SGHAT; CDR2 reads FQNNGV. The CDR3 nucleotides are TGTGCCAGCAGCACAACAAGGGGTACCGGGGAGCTGTTTTTT. Encoded protein: CASSTTRGTGELFF.

This chain joins TRBV13 and TRBJ2-1; D ambiguous. CDR3 length: 13 residues. Trimming left V 1 base short and J 13 bases short, with 14 bases between. Germline values: CDR1 PRHDT, CDR2 FYEKMQ (reference sequence). CDR3 in amino acids: CASSLEVADPQFF. The CDR3 DNA reads TGTGCCAGCAGCTTAGAGGTAGCCGACCCCCAGTTCTTC.

V is TRBV3-1 (or the pseudogene TRBV3-2) and J is TRBJ1-6; perhaps TRBD1 as D (6 bases). There are 14 residues in the CDR3. Germline CDR1 reads LGHDT; CDR2 reads YNNKEL (reference sequence). Trimming cost V 6 bases and J 9 bases, with 15 bases left between them. CDR3 region: CASSPQGRGSPLHF. The CDR3 DNA is TGTGCCAGCAGTCCACAGGGACGGGGTTCACCCCTCCACTTT.

The gene calls are TRBV24-1 and TRBJ2-7; D is unresolved. Trimming pared 3 bases from V and 3 bases from J, leaving 2 bases between. CDR1 is KGHDR and CDR2 is SFDVKD in the germline V gene. There are 11 residues in the CDR3. The CDR3 nucleotides read TGTGCCACCAGTGATCTCTACGAGCAGTACTTC. Protein sequence: CATSDLYEQYF.

The rearrangement links TRBV19 to TRBJ2-7; maybe TRBD1 (7 bases). Germline V gives CDR1 LNHDA, CDR2 SQIVND (reference sequence). This CDR3 is built from 15 residues. V shed 5 bases and J shed 3 bases, with 17 bases lying between them. Here the CDR3 reads CASSGRDSHSYEQYF. The CDR3, as DNA: TGTGCCAGTAGTGGGCGGGACAGCCATAGCTACGAGCAGTACTTC.

This clone was found a few times. This sample includes further DNA sequences coding for the same CDR3. This rearrangement joins TRBV30 to TRBJ2-2, with D uncertain. CDR1 and CDR2 (germline): GTSNPN, SVGIG (reference sequence). The V end was cut by 2 bases, the J end by 5 bases, with 6 bases between. The CDR3 is 12 residues long. DNA of the CDR3: TGTGCCTGGAGTCGCGGAACCGGGGAGCTGTTTTTT. It encodes CAWSRGTGELFF.

This chain uses TRBV11-2 with TRBJ2-6; D is unresolved. V lost 0 bases to trimming and J lost 1 base, with 10 bases between them. There are 17 residues in the CDR3. Per the germline V gene, CDR1 is SGHAT and CDR2 is FQNNGV. The CDR3 DNA is TGTGCCAGCAGCTTAGATTTTCCACAGTCTGGGGCCAACGTCCTGACTTTC. It specifies CASSLDFPQSGANVLTF.

V gene TRBV2 combines with J gene TRBJ1-5; D possibly corresponds to TRBD1 (6 bases). With 9 bases removed from V and 4 bases from J, the gap between germline ends came to 10 bases. Germline V gene lookup returns CDR1 SNHLY and CDR2 FYNNEI. The CDR3 contains 12 residues. The CDR3 loop reads CASNRANQPQHF. CDR3 coding DNA: TGTGCCAGTAACAGGGCAAATCAGCCCCAGCATTTT.

V gene TRBV5-1 combines with J gene TRBJ2-5; no reliable D call. Germline CDR1 SGHRS, CDR2 YFSETQ. CDR3 size: 13 residues. V was cut by 0 bases and J by 3 bases, with 6 bases left in between. CDR3 loop: CASSLVQEETQYF. CDR3 DNA: TGCGCCAGCAGCTTGGTTCAGGAAGAGACCCAGTACTTC.

This chain joins TRBV5-4 and TRBJ1-5; 9 positions match TRBD1. The V gene end was trimmed by 2 bases and the J gene end by 2 bases; junction bases not matched to a gene: 5. Germline CDR1 reads SGHNT; CDR2 reads YYREEE (reference sequence). CDR3 length equals 16 residues. This CDR3 reads CASSFTGGRGNQPQHF. The CDR3 DNA sequence: TGTGCCAGCAGCTTTACAGGGGGCAGGGGCAATCAGCCCCAGCATTTT.

This clone was seen a single time. The chain carries TRBV3-1 (or the pseudogene TRBV3-2) and TRBJ2-1; 10 bases fit TRBD1. Germline V gene lookup returns CDR1 LGHDT and CDR2 YNNKEL (reference sequence). The CDR3 has 12 residues. After removal of 2 bases from V and 15 bases from J, the junction contained 4 bases not matched to a gene. The CDR3 is CASSQRTGGMFF. Here the CDR3 DNA reads TGTGCCAGCAGCCAAAGGACAGGGGGTATGTTCTTC.

The chain is built from TRBV18 and TRBJ1-1; tentatively, D is TRBD1 (6 bases). Trimming removed 6 bases from V and 3 bases from J, with 14 bases in between. Germline-derived CDR1 and CDR2 are KGHSH and LQKENI. The CDR3 is made up of 14 amino acids. The CDR3 nucleotides are TGTGCCAGCTCGTCCTACAGGGCCGACACTGAAGCTTTCTTT. Protein: CASSSYRADTEAFF.

This chain connects TRBV10-1 to TRBJ1-4; D not resolved. This CDR3 is 13 amino acids long. V lost 8 bases and J 8 bases, leaving 15 bases between the germline ends. In germline, CDR1 is WNHNN, CDR2 SYGVQD (reference sequence). In DNA form, the CDR3 reads TGCGCCAGCTCCGACAAGCCTGGAGAAAAACTGTTTTTT. Encoded protein: CASSDKPGEKLFF.

This chain joins TRBV11-2 and TRBJ2-7; 8 bases are a match to TRBD1. In germline, CDR1 is SGHAT, CDR2 FQNNGV. Unmatched junction bases numbered 17, after V lost 4 bases and J lost 0 bases. This CDR3 is 19 amino acids long. CDR3 sequence reads: CASSSPRRRDRKSSYEQYF. The DNA of the CDR3 is TGTGCCAGCAGCTCACCAAGGAGAAGGGACAGGAAGAGCTCCTACGAGCAGTACTTC.

The genes are TRBV7-8 and TRBJ1-5, with D tentatively TRBD1 (6 bases). V was clipped by 7 bases and J by 3 bases, with 16 bases between them. This CDR3 is 15 amino acids long. Germline V CDR1 and CDR2: SGHVS, FQNEAQ. The CDR3 coding sequence is TGTGCCAGCACTCCGACAGGACCTGCCAATCAGCCCCAGCATTTT. Protein product: CASTPTGPANQPQHF.

This chain connects TRBV14 to TRBJ2-1, with a tentative D call TRBD2 (6 bases). The V and J ends lost 1 base and 3 bases respectively, with 10 bases between them. This CDR3 spans 15 amino acids. In germline, CDR1 is SGHDN, CDR2 FVKESK. CDR3 sequence (DNA): TGTGCCAGCAGCCAAGGGTCTAGCGTCTACAATGAGCAGTTCTTC. As protein: CASSQGSSVYNEQFF.

The chain carries TRBV5-1 and TRBJ1-5; D uncertain. CDR3 length: 13 amino acids. CDR1 and CDR2 from the germline V gene are SGHRS and YFSETQ. V was cut by 2 bases and J by 5 bases, with 8 bases left in between. The CDR3 is CASSFVGDQPQHF. As DNA, the CDR3 is TGCGCCAGCAGCTTCGTCGGGGATCAGCCCCAGCATTTT.

There are a few counts of this clone. This sequence joins TRBV2 and TRBJ1-5, with D possibly matching TRBD1 (5 bases). Trimming removed 3 bases from V and 4 bases from J, with 7 bases in between. The V gene's germline CDR1 is SNHLY and CDR2 FYNNEI. The CDR3 extends over 13 amino acids. DNA of the CDR3: TGTGCCAGCAGTGACAGGGAAAATCAGCCCCAGCATTTT. It translates to CASSDRENQPQHF.

The chain joins TRBV7-2 to TRBJ2-3, with 9 bases matching TRBD2. CDR1 is SGHTA and CDR2 is FQGNSA in the germline V gene. J lost 1 base, V lost 2 bases, and 1 base had no gene match. There are 15 residues in the CDR3. Here the CDR3 reads CASSLPSGGTDTQYF. CDR3 DNA sequence: TGTGCCAGCAGCTTACCTAGCGGGGGCACAGATACGCAGTATTTT.

The rearrangement links TRBV18 to TRBJ2-1; D may be TRBD2 (6 bases). V lost 2 bases and J 8 bases, leaving 16 bases between the germline ends. CDR1 and CDR2 from the germline V gene are KGHSH and LQKENI. The CDR3 runs 15 residues. CDR3 amino acids: CASSPGTLSNHEQFF. Here the CDR3 DNA reads TGTGCCAGCTCACCAGGGACTTTGAGTAACCATGAGCAGTTCTTC.

V and J are TRBV18 and TRBJ1-5; a possible D gene is TRBD1 (5 bases). The germline V and J ends were trimmed by 4 bases and 5 bases, with 9 bases remaining between them. There are 13 residues in the CDR3. Germline assignment: CDR1 KGHSH and CDR2 LQKENI. Here the CDR3 reads CASSLGHYQPQHF. The DNA for the CDR3 is TGTGCCAGCTCACTAGGACATTATCAGCCCCAGCATTTT.

This clone was found once. V and J are TRBV19 and TRBJ2-3; tentative D call: TRBD1 (5 bases). Germline loops: CDR1 LNHDA, CDR2 SQIVND (reference sequence). This CDR3 comprises 14 residues. V lost 4 bases and J lost 4, with 12 bases in between. CDR3 loop: CASSTHQGPDTQYF. Written as DNA, the CDR3 is TGTGCCAGTAGTACACATCAGGGCCCAGATACGCAGTATTTT.

V gene TRBV10-2 combines with J gene TRBJ1-6, with D possibly matching TRBD1 (6 bases). Germline CDR1 reads WSHSY; CDR2 reads SAAADI. Trimming took off 2 bases at V and 10 bases at J, with 9 bases between the two ends. The CDR3 contains 13 residues. CDR3 residues: CASSENRVSPLHF. The CDR3 DNA sequence: TGCGCCAGCAGTGAGAACAGGGTCTCACCCCTCCACTTT.

The V gene is TRBV4-1, the J gene TRBJ1-1; possible D gene TRBD1, 6 bases. The V and J ends lost 6 bases and 2 bases respectively, with 13 bases between them. Germline CDR1 reads MGHRA; CDR2 reads YSYEKL. The CDR3 contains 14 residues. CDR3 DNA sequence: TGCGCCAGCAGGGGCCGGACAGTAAACACTGAAGCTTTCTTT. It is translated as CASRGRTVNTEAFF.

This clone has only one observation. This rearrangement joins TRBV2 to TRBJ2-1, with 12 bases lining up with TRBD2. V lost 5 bases to trimming and J lost 6 bases; unmatched junction nucleotides: 5. CDR1 is SNHLY and CDR2 is FYNNEI in the germline V gene. There are 15 residues in the CDR3. The CDR3 protein is CASSWGLAGGNEQFF. CDR3 nucleotide sequence: TGTGCCAGCAGTTGGGGACTAGCGGGTGGCAATGAGCAGTTCTTC.

The genes are TRBV5-1 and TRBJ1-5, with 7 nucleotides matching TRBD1. CDR1 and CDR2 from the germline V gene are SGHRS and YFSETQ. The CDR3 contains 14 residues. V lost 0 bases and J lost 6; bases outside the gene matches: 3. The CDR3 coding sequence is TGCGCCAGCAGCTTGGGCGGGGACAGTCAGCCCCAGCATTTT. It yields the protein CASSLGGDSQPQHF.

This chain's CDR3 is CASSYSPGQPANEQFF. The CDR3 coding sequence is TGTGCCAGCAGTTACTCCCCGGGACAGCCTGCCAATGAGCAGTTCTTC. The chain has TRBV6-5 and TRBJ2-1; TRBD1 matches 7 bases. There are 16 residues in the CDR3. Germline CDR1 is MNHEY and CDR2 is SVGAGI. V was clipped by 0 bases and J by 6 bases; unmatched bases: 8.

The chain carries TRBV5-1 and TRBJ1-1, with 10 bases matching TRBD1. V lost 4 bases and J lost 6; bases outside the gene matches: 9. CDR1 SGHRS and CDR2 YFSETQ come from the germline V gene. The CDR3 runs 15 residues. CDR3 bases: TGCGCCAGCAGCCCCCGACAGGGGGCGAGGGCTGAAGCTTTCTTT. Translated: CASSPRQGARAEAFF.

V and J are TRBV7-8 and TRBJ1-4; D is perhaps TRBD1 (6 bases). Trimming stripped 5 bases from V and 5 bases from J, with 12 bases between. The CDR3 is 14 residues long. Germline lookup yields CDR1 SGHVS and CDR2 FQNEAQ. The CDR3 reads CASSRTGLNEKLFF. The CDR3 nucleotides read TGTGCCAGCAGCCGCACAGGGCTAAATGAAAAACTGTTTTTT.

This chain connects TRBV7-2 to TRBJ2-7; 9 positions match TRBD1. Unmatched junction bases numbered 9, after V lost 4 bases and J lost 5 bases. Per germline, CDR1 SGHTA and CDR2 FQGNSA. The CDR3 runs 15 residues. The CDR3 DNA reads as TGTGCCAGCAGCTCACGAGGAGGGACAGGGAACGAGCAGTACTTC. The encoded protein is CASSSRGGTGNEQYF.

V usage is TRBV7-9 and J usage is TRBJ1-4; TRBD1 aligns across 9 bases. This CDR3 contains 15 residues. The trim removed 4 bases at V and 7 bases at J, leaving 7 bases unmatched. The V gene's germline CDR1 is SEHNR and CDR2 FQNEAQ (reference sequence). CDR3 protein: CASSSPGTGSEKLFF. The CDR3 region has the DNA TGTGCCAGCAGCTCCCCCGGGACAGGGAGTGAAAAACTGTTTTTT. The entire variable domain, with the rest obtained from reference TRBV7-9 and TRBJ1-4, is as follows: DTGVSQNPRHKITKRGQNVTFRCDPISEHNRLYWYRQTLGQGPEFLTYFQNEAQLEKSRLLSDRFSAERPKGSFSTLEIQRTEQGDSAMYLCASSSPGTGSEKLFFGSGTQLSVL.